What follows is one T cell receptor (beta chain) and its context. The sample originates from a study of technical replicates of blood from a few donors. Profiled with immunoSEQ multiplex PCR; TCRdb holds only in-frame clones, not every one. Among 50,000 to 80,000 clones, 65% to 90% were seen once, and the ten largest hold approximately 5%. CDR1 and CDR2 from the germline V gene are GTSNPN and SVGIG (reference sequence). V was pared by 3 bases and J by 6 bases, with 20 bases of the junction left unmatched. The CDR3 extends over 17 amino acids. The rearrangement joins TRBV30 to TRBJ2-7; 7 bases agree with TRBD2. The sequence was obtained from a human donor in good health. Some clones in this sample may be carry-over from other donors' samples. What was sequenced was PBMCs. This chain's CDR3 is CAWREAGTPGSGGEQYF. The CDR3 coding sequence is TGTGCCTGGAGAGAAGCCGGGACTCCGGGGTCGGGGGGCGAGCAGTACTTC.